The 30 T cell receptor beta chains below come from one sample, sequenced in a study of T and B cells in COVID-19 patients. Each TRB amplification used 250-500 ng of genomic DNA from blood. TRB rearrangements were amplified by multiplex PCR with BIOMED2 TRB-A/B primers. TCRdb analysed the multiplex PCR reads with MiXCR anew, one entry per CDR3 protein. The sample comprises roughly 7,000 distinct CDR3 sequences, around 31% of which are singletons, and 20% to 25% rests with the top ten. Sequenced input: blood. The receptors derive from a human donor with active COVID-19.

The table lists this clonotype with a few counts. The V call is TRBV10-2, the J call TRBJ2-1; D unresolved. V was pared by 3 bases and J by 0 bases, with 9 bases between. CDR1 and CDR2 (germline): WSHSY, SAAADI. The CDR3 extends over 15 amino acids. CDR3 nucleotides: TGCGCCAGCAGTGACCCTCCGAGCTCCTACAATGAGCAGTTCTTC. Amino acids: CASSDPPSSYNEQFF.

This clonotype is medium-sized in the sample. The genes are TRBV6-5 and TRBJ1-2; 10 bases match TRBD1. The germline V gene encodes CDR1 MNHEY and CDR2 SVGAGI. The junction had 1 base not matched to a gene; V was cut back by 5 bases and J by 7 bases. This CDR3 is built from 12 residues. CDR3 DNA: TGTGCCAGCAGTGGGACAGGGGTTGGCTACACCTTC. Translating gives CASSGTGVGYTF.

V usage is TRBV10-3 and J usage is TRBJ2-5, with 7 positions matching TRBD1. Unmatched junction bases numbered 8, after V lost 8 bases and J lost 5 bases. This CDR3 spans 13 amino acids. From germline, CDR1 is ENHRY and CDR2 SYGVKD. The CDR3 DNA follows: TGTGCCATCCAGAAGGGGGCCGAGGAGACCCAGTACTTC. This encodes CAIQKGAEETQYF.

The chain recombines TRBV6-4 with TRBJ1-2; TRBD1 aligns across 8 bases. The CDR3 is 16 amino acids. V dropped 0 bases and J dropped 8; count of bases not matched to a gene: 11. Germline-derived CDR1 and CDR2 are MRHNA and SNTAGT. Written as DNA, the CDR3 is TGTGCCAGCAGTGACTCCGCGACAGGGGACATGGAAGGCTACACCTTC. Translated: CASSDSATGDMEGYTF.

The chain is built from TRBV5-6 and TRBJ2-5, with D possibly being TRBD1 (5 bases). Trimming took 4 bases from V and 4 from J, leaving 17 bases between them. Per the germline V gene, CDR1 is SGHDT and CDR2 is YYEEEE. The CDR3 contains 15 residues. The chain's CDR3 is CASSGAVVVGETQYF. DNA for the CDR3: TGTGCCAGCAGCGGGGCGGTCGTAGTTGGAGAGACCCAGTACTTC.

This chain links TRBV5-1 with TRBJ2-7; D uncertain. The germline V gene has CDR1 SGHRS and CDR2 YFSETQ. The V end was cut by 4 bases, the J end by 2 bases, with 10 bases between. CDR3 length: 13 amino acids. The CDR3 reads CASSTDGAYEQYV. The CDR3 DNA is TGCGCCAGCAGCACCGATGGAGCCTACGAGCAGTACGTC.

This clonotype has more than one count but fewer than ten. The gene calls are TRBV5-5 and TRBJ2-7; 8 bases map to TRBD1. The V gene end was trimmed by 1 base and the J gene end by 3 bases; junction bases not matched to a gene: 0. From germline, CDR1 is SGHKS and CDR2 YYEKEE (reference sequence). The CDR3 sequence is 13 residues long. The CDR3 nucleotides are TGTGCCAGCAGCTTGACAGGGGGCTACGAGCAGTACGTC. Residues: CASSLTGGYEQYV.

This clonotype is medium-sized in the sample. The chain has TRBV19 and TRBJ2-3; the D gene could be TRBD1 or TRBD2 (5 bases each). The CDR3 is made up of 16 amino acids. V lost 5 bases and J lost 0, with 15 bases in between. Looked up from germline, CDR1 is LNHDA and CDR2 is SQIVND (reference sequence). The CDR3: CASSFDRDRSTDTQYF. The CDR3 DNA reads as TGTGCCAGTAGTTTCGACCGGGACCGTAGCACAGATACGCAGTATTTT.

This clonotype was seen a handful of times. The rearrangement links TRBV19 to TRBJ1-1; D is ambiguous. From germline, CDR1 is LNHDA and CDR2 SQIVND (reference sequence). V was trimmed by 4 bases and J by 8 bases, leaving 20 bases between them. The CDR3 is 15 amino acids. The CDR3: CASSTDGLRSAEAFF. The CDR3 DNA sequence: TGTGCCAGTAGTACGGACGGTTTAAGGTCGGCCGAAGCTTTCTTT.

As for this clonotype: A clone one base away is much larger, so this may be a read error. The genes are TRBV6-6 and TRBJ2-1, with 8 bases lining up with TRBD1. The J call may be mistaken, given a closer DNA end match to TRBJ2-7. This CDR3 is built from 14 residues. Looked up from germline, CDR1 is MNHNY and CDR2 is SVGAGI (reference sequence). The CDR3 protein is CASSDRGPYNEQYF. As DNA, the CDR3 is TGTGCCAGCTCTGACAGGGGACCATACAATGAGCAGTACTTC.

This clonotype rates as medium-sized. The chain couples TRBV6-1 to TRBJ2-2, with TRBD2 identical over 9 bases. This CDR3 is built from 16 residues. The germline gives CDR1 MNHNS, CDR2 SASEGT. V trimming: 5 bases; J trimming: 2 bases; junction bases outside the gene matches: 6. The CDR3 loop reads CASSPLAGRNTGELFF. The CDR3 nucleotides are TGTGCCAGCAGTCCTCTAGCGGGACGCAACACCGGGGAGCTGTTTTTT.

For this clonotype: A junction boundary mismatches the germline segment, possibly from a read error. The chain couples TRBV5-1 to TRBJ1-2, with 8 bases aligning to TRBD1. The CDR3 is 13 amino acids. Germline CDR1 is SGHRS and CDR2 is YFSETQ. The CDR3 DNA sequence: TGTGCCAGCAGGCGACAGGGGTCCTATGGCTACACCTTC. Encoded protein: CASRRQGSYGYTF.

To note about this clonotype: Germline is not matched at one junction end, which may reflect a read error. The rearrangement uses TRBV5-1 and TRBJ1-2; 9 bases fit TRBD1. The CDR3 consists of 17 residues. Per the germline V gene, CDR1 is SGHRS and CDR2 is YFSETQ. Written as DNA, the CDR3 is TGTGCCAGCAGCTACAGGGGGCACGGGATGAATACAGATGGCTACACCTTC. Its protein is CASSYRGHGMNTDGYTF.

J is TRBJ1-5 and V is TRBV12-3 or TRBV12-4; D call uncertain. The V end was cut by 3 bases, the J end by 3 bases, with 12 bases between. The CDR3 is 15 amino acids. Here the CDR3 DNA reads TGTGCCAGCAGTTTGGACCCGGCCCCCAATCAGCCCCAGCATTTT. Protein product: CASSLDPAPNQPQHF.

The rearrangement joins TRBV7-2 to TRBJ2-1; perhaps TRBD2 as D (7 bases). CDR1 and CDR2 from the germline V gene are SGHTA and FQGNSA. The CDR3 consists of 14 residues. V was cut by 10 bases and J by 1 base, with 14 bases left in between. The CDR3 region has the DNA TGTGCCACCCAAGGGGGGGGGTCCTACAATGAGCAGTTCTTC. It specifies CATQGGGSYNEQFF.

This sequence joins TRBV18 and TRBJ2-3, with 9 bases fitting TRBD2. V was pared by 3 bases and J by 2 bases, with 12 bases of the junction left unmatched. This CDR3 is built from 18 residues. Looked up from germline, CDR1 is KGHSH and CDR2 is LQKENI. The CDR3 here is CASSPSGLVAGDTDTQYF. DNA for the CDR3: TGTGCCAGCTCACCGTCGGGGCTTGTAGCGGGGGACACAGATACGCAGTATTTT.

This clonotype was seen a single time. The chain carries TRBV5-1 and TRBJ2-3; 7 bases line up with TRBD2. This CDR3 has 16 residues. In germline, CDR1 is SGHRS, CDR2 YFSETQ. V shed 2 bases, J shed 4 bases, and the junction held 10 bases outside the gene matches. The CDR3 nucleotides read TGCGCCAGCAGCTTAGTCGCGCAAGCGGGGTCAGATACGCAGTATTTT. Its protein is CASSLVAQAGSDTQYF.

The V and J genes are TRBV29-1 and TRBJ1-1, with TRBD1 matching 12 bases. The CDR3 loop spans 15 amino acids. V lost 7 bases, J lost 6 bases, and 12 bases stayed unmatched. Germline V gene sequence: CDR1 SQVTM, CDR2 ANQGSEA. The CDR3 DNA sequence: TGCAGCGCCCGAACGGGACAGGGGGCGAAAGCTGAAGCTTTCTTT. This codes for CSARTGQGAKAEAFF.

This chain joins TRBV19 and TRBJ1-3, with TRBD1 identical over 8 bases. Germline V gives CDR1 LNHDA, CDR2 SQIVND (reference sequence). V gave up 5 bases and J gave up 5 bases; unmatched junction bases: 11. This CDR3 has 16 amino acids. The CDR3 reads CASSVNSGGLRNTIYF. Here the CDR3 DNA reads TGTGCCAGTAGTGTCAACTCAGGGGGCCTTCGAAACACCATATATTTT.

The sample holds a few counts of this clonotype. The rearrangement joins TRBV28 to TRBJ2-5; the D gene could be TRBD1 or TRBD2 (6 bases each). Germline assignment: CDR1 MDHEN and CDR2 SYDVKM. The CDR3 runs 14 residues. V gave up 5 bases and J gave up 8 bases, with 18 bases separating them. The CDR3 here is CASSIVEGVGTQYF. The CDR3 DNA is TGTGCCAGCAGTATTGTGGAGGGGGTAGGAACCCAGTACTTC.

This clonotype came up a few times. This sequence joins TRBV6-2 or TRBV6-3 and TRBJ1-5, with D possibly being TRBD1 (5 bases). Germline loops: CDR1 MNHEY, CDR2 SVGEGT. The CDR3 sequence is 15 residues long. V lost 6 bases and J lost 1, with 13 bases in between. This CDR3 is CASSRQQTSNQPQHF. For the CDR3, the DNA is TGTGCCAGCAGCCGACAGCAAACGAGCAATCAGCCCCAGCATTTT.

The chain couples TRBV5-7 to TRBJ1-5; D perhaps matches TRBD1 (5 bases). TRBV5-7 is noted as an ORF with a role that remains uncertain. Trimming took 0 bases from V and 9 from J, leaving 13 bases between them. This CDR3 is 14 amino acids long. The CDR3 sequence: CASSLGGAVGPQHF. Here the CDR3 DNA reads TGTGCCAGCAGCTTGGGCGGGGCGGTTGGGCCCCAGCATTTT.

This clonotype was counted a single time. A read error may explain this, as a much larger clone is one base away. This chain links TRBV6-1 with TRBJ2-1, with a tentative D call TRBD1 (6 bases). Germline CDR1 reads MNHNS; CDR2 reads SASEGT. The CDR3 spans 15 residues. CDR3 sequence (DNA): TGTGCCAGCAGTGAATACAGGGACATCTACAATAAGCAGTTCTTC. Translation gives CASSEYRDIYNKQFF.

This clonotype was seen a handful of times. The V and J genes are TRBV6-4 and TRBJ2-2; 7 bases fit TRBD1. Germline-derived CDR1 and CDR2 are MRHNA and SNTAGT. The CDR3 has 14 residues. Trimming took 4 bases from V and 4 from J; bases not matched to a gene: 3. The CDR3 bases are TGTGCCAGCAGTGCCCGGGACAGCACCGGGGAGCTGTTTTTT. Amino acid sequence: CASSARDSTGELFF.

Within the sample, this clonotype is medium-sized (0.01 to 0.1%). The chain recombines TRBV6-5 with TRBJ2-2; D remains ambiguous. This CDR3 has 14 amino acids. CDR1 and CDR2 from the germline V gene are MNHEY and SVGAGI. Trimming pared 2 bases from V and 1 base from J, leaving 5 bases between. CDR3 region: CASSYGMNTGELFF. In DNA form, the CDR3 reads TGTGCCAGCAGTTACGGAATGAACACCGGGGAGCTGTTTTTT.

The chain combines TRBV11-2 with TRBJ2-5, with a tentative D call TRBD2 (5 bases). Germline CDR1 and CDR2: SGHAT and FQNNGV. The CDR3 runs to 13 residues. The CDR3 sequence: CASLWRNQETQYF. The CDR3 coding sequence is TGTGCTAGCCTGTGGAGGAACCAAGAGACCCAGTACTTC.

In its sample, this clonotype ranks as medium-sized. The J gene is TRBJ1-6, the V gene TRBV5-5; D perhaps matches TRBD1 (5 bases). V lost 4 bases to trimming and J lost 6 bases, with 11 bases between them. The germline V gene encodes CDR1 SGHKS and CDR2 YYEKEE (reference sequence). The CDR3 has 14 amino acids. This CDR3 is CASSQIDSNSPLHF. DNA of the CDR3: TGTGCCAGCAGCCAGATAGACAGTAATTCACCCCTCCACTTT. The full variable domain, with the rest looked up from reference TRBV5-5 and TRBJ1-6, is DAGVTQSPTHLIKTRGQQVTLRCSPISGHKSVSWYQQVLGQGPQFIFQYYEKEERGRGNFPDRFSARQFPNYSSELNVNALLLGDSALYLCASSQIDSNSPLHFGNGTRLTVT.

The chain carries TRBV6-5 and TRBJ1-1, with 7 bases that match TRBD1. The germline gives CDR1 MNHEY, CDR2 SVGAGI. The CDR3 covers 14 residues. J gave up 1 base and V 6 bases, and 5 bases lay outside the gene matches. The CDR3 DNA follows: TGTGCCAGCAGGTCACAGGGGCGGAACACTGAAGCTTTCTTT. This sequence encodes CASRSQGRNTEAFF.

Within the sample, this clonotype is medium-sized. V gene TRBV19 combines with J gene TRBJ2-7; D is perhaps TRBD1 (6 bases). In germline, CDR1 is LNHDA, CDR2 SQIVND (reference sequence). Trimming took 1 base from V and 2 from J, leaving 9 bases between them. The CDR3 covers 14 residues. In DNA form, the CDR3 reads TGTGCCAGTAGTATAGCCCAGGGGACCTACGAGCAGTACTTC. It specifies CASSIAQGTYEQYF.

A few counts support this clonotype. This sequence joins TRBV6-2 or TRBV6-3 and TRBJ2-3, with 8 bases fitting TRBD2. The V gene end was trimmed by 7 bases and the J gene end by 10 bases; junction bases not matched to a gene: 10. The V gene's germline CDR1 is MNHEY and CDR2 SVGEGT. The CDR3 sequence is 13 residues long. For the CDR3, the DNA is TGTGCCAGCACCTCTGACGGGAGGGGGGCGCAGTATTTT. Translated: CASTSDGRGAQYF.